This T cell receptor (beta chain) originates from a study of T cells in Graves' hyperthyroidism and ophthalmopathy. There are a few counts of this clonotype. Amplification targeted TCR beta CDR3 regions from RNA transcripts. HTBI primers were employed in a first-round RT-PCR of the TCR CDR3. TCRdb independently ran MiXCR on the multiplex PCR reads; one entry per CDR3 protein. The sample contains hundreds of thousands of distinct CDR3 sequences, 11% to 15% of which appear only once. The germline V and J ends were trimmed by 4 bases and 6 bases, with 30 bases remaining between them. Germline CDR1 GTSNPN, CDR2 SVGIG (reference sequence). The CDR3 contains 18 residues.

The receptor comes from a man in his fifties or sixties with Graves' ophthalmopathy. V is TRBV30 and J is TRBJ1-2; D unclear. Sequenced material: blood. The CDR3 here is CAWMSLDLDRQTMDGYTF. The DNA for the CDR3 is TGTGCCTGGATGAGTCTGGATCTGGACCGACAAACGATGGATGGCTACACCTTC. The entire variable domain, with the rest obtained from reference TRBV30 and TRBJ1-2, is as follows: SQTIHQWPATLVQPVGSPLSLECTVEGTSNPNLYWYRQAAGRGLQLLFYSVGIGQISSEVPQNLSASRPQDRQFILSSKKLLLSDSGFYLCAWMSLDLDRQTMDGYTFGSGTRLTVV.